This T cell receptor beta chain emerged from a study of regulatory T cells in long-lasting Graves disease. This clonotype was seen only once. The TCR beta library used iRepertoire HTBI primers with Arm-PCR amplification of CDR3. TCRdb reprocessed the multiplex PCR reads via MiXCR and lists one record per CDR3 protein. The sample contains approximately 470,000 distinct CDR3 sequences, 16% of which appear only once. This CDR3 spans 16 amino acids. The V end was cut by 6 bases, the J end by 0 bases, with 16 bases between. The time point here: newly diagnosed GD, antithyroid drugs for less than 3 months. From RNA extracted from PBMCs, the TCR library was made. These data were likewise used in another study, on T cells in Graves' hyperthyroidism and ophthalmopathy. From that report: The hyperthyroidism was newly diagnosed and had lasted under 2 months; the patients were aged 18 to 65. HTBI primers were the set used in a first-round RT-PCR of the TCR CDR3. Most thyroid clonotypes that were expanded above 0.001 also turned up in blood. With a median lead of approximately six months before onset, the model predicted ophthalmopathy.

The TCR originated in a man between 40 and 49 years old with Graves disease. The rearrangement joins TRBV12-3 or TRBV12-4 to TRBJ2-3; D is unclear. This material consisted of peripheral blood mononuclear cells (PBMCs), taken at new diagnosis, from a patient treated with antithyroid drugs. DNA for the CDR3: TGTGCCAGCAGGAGGATTACCCCCTCTAGCACAGATACGCAGTATTTT. It encodes CASRRITPSSTDTQYF.